This TCR beta chain came from a study of neurological immune-mediated disorders. Study-wide results and limits: HTLV-1-associated myelopathy led in TCR clonal expansion, while multiple sclerosis ranked lowest, below healthy controls.

Synthesis of cDNA was carried out by template-switch 5'RACE. The reaction used 10-nucleotide random UMIs. Sequencing runs each generated in excess of 180 million TCR-beta sequences derived from 15-18 subjects. TCRdb used MiXCR to reprocess the 5' RACE reads, holding one entry per CDR3 protein. The sample lists under 130,000 distinct CDR3 sequences; 11% were seen once. The sample's time point: longitudinal time-point 3. This clonotype was detected ten times or more. Its antigen is still unknown. V gave up 5 bases and J gave up 2 bases; unmatched junction bases: 6. The CDR3 runs 15 residues. Looked up from germline, CDR1 is SGHTA and CDR2 is FQGNSA.

Sequenced input: PBMCs. J is TRBJ2-3 and V is TRBV7-2; 8 bases agree with TRBD1. The sequence came from a female donor with HTLV-1-associated myelopathy (HAM/TSP). The CDR3 coding sequence is TGTGCCAGCAGCACCGGGACAGGTTACACAGATACGCAGTATTTT. Its protein product is CASSTGTGYTDTQYF.